These 18 T cell receptor beta chains were all obtained from the same sample, sequenced in a study of OX40 agonist ivuxolimab in advanced cancers. Assay used: immunoSEQ multiplex PCR; TCRdb lists only in-frame clones, some missing. The table records tens of thousands of clones, about 82% of them present only once. The sequencing here drew on CD4+ or CD8+ T cells sorted from blood, taken in a trial of the OX40 agonist ivuxolimab. These receptors were collected from an adult with an advanced solid tumor such as melanoma, head and neck, liver or kidney cancer.

This clone was seen a handful of times. This chain uses TRBV5-4 with TRBJ2-2, with D maybe TRBD2 (5 bases). V was trimmed by 4 bases and J by 6 bases, leaving 10 bases between them. Germline V gene data show CDR1 as SGHNT and CDR2 as YYREEE (reference sequence). This CDR3 region has 13 residues. CDR3 in amino acids: CASSLSGSGELFF. CDR3 nucleotide sequence: TGTGCCAGCAGCCTCTCGGGATCCGGGGAGCTGTTTTTT. The whole variable domain, remainder taken from reference TRBV5-4 and TRBJ2-2, is ETGVTQSPTHLIKTRGQQVTLRCSSQSGHNTVSWYQQALGQGPQFIFQYYREEENGRGNFPPRFSGLQFPNYSSELNVNALELDDSALYLCASSLSGSGELFFGEGSRLTVL.

The sample holds a few counts of this clone. V and J are TRBV6-4 and TRBJ2-2, with unresolved D. CDR1 is MRHNA and CDR2 is SNTAGT in the germline V gene. The CDR3 is 14 amino acids. V was clipped by 3 bases and J by 4 bases, with 9 bases between them. The CDR3 region has the DNA TGTGCCAGCAGTGAAACGCCTAGCACCGGGGAGCTGTTTTTT. It translates to CASSETPSTGELFF.

V and J are TRBV7-9 and TRBJ1-2, with 7 bases matching TRBD1. Germline V gene lookup returns CDR1 SEHNR and CDR2 FQNEAQ (reference sequence). This CDR3 has 13 residues. The V and J ends lost 4 bases and 3 bases, in that order; junction bases with no gene match: 2. In nucleotides, the CDR3 is TGTGCCAGCAGCTATGGGACAGACTATGGCTACACCTTC. This codes for CASSYGTDYGYTF.

V and J are TRBV7-9 and TRBJ2-3; no firm D call. With 2 bases removed from V and 4 bases from J, the gap between germline ends came to 4 bases. CDR1 is SEHNR and CDR2 is FQNEAQ in the germline V gene (reference sequence). There are 12 residues in the CDR3. The CDR3 here is CASSLQSDTQYF. CDR3 sequence (DNA): TGTGCCAGCAGCTTACAGTCAGATACGCAGTATTTT.

This clone is deemed medium-sized. This chain uses TRBV21-1 with TRBJ1-5; the table gives TRBD1 as D, unverified against the DNA. TRBV21-1 constitutes a pseudogene. This CDR3 has 15 amino acids. Here the CDR3 reads CASSKEGDRNQPQHF. Here the CDR3 DNA reads TGTGCCAGCAGCAAAGAGGGGGACCGCAATCAGCCCCAGCATTTT.

The chain is built from TRBV5-1 and TRBJ1-5, with 8 bases identical to TRBD1. Per the germline V gene, CDR1 is SGHRS and CDR2 is YFSETQ. The CDR3 is 17 amino acids. V was pared by 0 bases and J by 4 bases, with 9 bases of the junction left unmatched. In nucleotides, the CDR3 is TGCGCCAGCAGCTTGGGTATCAGGGGGCCACCAAATCAGCCCCAGCATTTT. This translates into CASSLGIRGPPNQPQHF.

The V and J genes are TRBV27 and TRBJ2-1, with 10 bases fitting TRBD2. Unmatched junction bases numbered 11, after V lost 3 bases and J lost 3 bases. From germline, CDR1 is MNHEY and CDR2 SMNVEV (reference sequence). The length of the CDR3 is 18 residues. CDR3 nucleotide sequence: TGTGCCAGCAGTTTCACCGCCGGTCGGACTAGCGGCTACAATGAGCAGTTCTTC. Translating it yields CASSFTAGRTSGYNEQFF.

The chain employs TRBV7-2 and TRBJ2-7; 8 nucleotides match TRBD1. Germline V gene data show CDR1 as SGHTA and CDR2 as FQGNSA. CDR3 length equals 15 residues. The J segment lost 1 base and the V segment lost 5 bases, leaving 7 bases of the junction unmatched. The CDR3 sequence is CASSRDRGSSYEQYF. The DNA for the CDR3 is TGTGCCAGCAGCCGAGACAGGGGATCTTCCTACGAGCAGTACTTC.

This chain uses TRBV11-2 with TRBJ2-1; perhaps TRBD2 as D (5 bases). CDR1 and CDR2 (germline): SGHAT, FQNNGV. The V end lost 3 bases, the J end lost 8 bases, and 11 bases lay between the germline ends. The CDR3 runs 13 residues. CDR3 DNA sequence: TGTGCCAGCAGCTTGGTCGGGGTTGATGAGCAGTTCTTC. Protein product: CASSLVGVDEQFF.

This clone showed up just once. V and J are TRBV7-3 and TRBJ2-7, with 10 positions matching TRBD1. V shed 4 bases and J 6 bases; nucleotides not matched to a gene: 9. Germline V gene data show CDR1 as SGHTA and CDR2 as FQGTGA. This CDR3 region has 15 residues. CDR3 sequence: CASSYLGQGQGEQYF. DNA for the CDR3: TGTGCCAGCAGCTACCTGGGACAGGGGCAAGGCGAGCAGTACTTC.

The chain recombines TRBV30 with TRBJ2-1, with D possibly TRBD1 on 5 matching bases. The length of the CDR3 is 14 residues. CDR1 and CDR2 from the germline V gene are GTSNPN and SVGIG (reference sequence). Trimming removed 4 bases from V and 7 bases from J, with 17 bases in between. The CDR3 region has the DNA TGTGCCTGGACCGAAGGGGCAGTCGTTAATGAGCAGTTCTTC. This translates into CAWTEGAVVNEQFF.

J is TRBJ2-6 and V is TRBV6-5; D possibly corresponds to TRBD1 (6 bases). Trimming cost V 6 bases and J 4 bases, with 13 bases left between them. This CDR3 comprises 15 residues. CDR1 is MNHEY, CDR2 SVGAGI, per germline. The DNA for the CDR3 is TGTGCCAGCAGGTATACAGGGTCAGGGGCCAACGTCCTGACTTTC. It codes for CASRYTGSGANVLTF.

This clone occurred a few times. The rearrangement joins TRBV13 to TRBJ1-2; possible D gene TRBD1, 5 bases. Trimming left V 5 bases short and J 4 bases short, with 8 bases between. Germline CDR1 PRHDT, CDR2 FYEKMQ (reference sequence). The CDR3 totals 12 residues. The CDR3, as DNA: TGTGCCAGCAGCGCGGGGCTCTATGGCTACACCTTC. This encodes CASSAGLYGYTF.

The chain combines TRBV28 with TRBJ2-7; 10 bases line up with TRBD2. This CDR3 contains 16 residues. V trimming: 3 bases; J trimming: 4 bases; junction bases outside the gene matches: 9. Germline V gives CDR1 MDHEN, CDR2 SYDVKM. Here the CDR3 reads CASSFRPSGSLYEQYF. In nucleotides, the CDR3 is TGTGCCAGCAGTTTTAGGCCTAGCGGGAGTCTGTACGAGCAGTACTTC.

This chain connects TRBV23-1 to TRBJ1-3; possibly TRBD1 for D (5 bases). TRBV23-1 is labeled an ORF, and its function is uncertain. CDR3 length: 18 amino acids. V was pared by 2 bases and J by 0 bases, with 17 bases between. The CDR3 DNA reads TGCGCCAGCAGTCAAATGAGGGGAAAACACTACTCTGGAAACACCATATATTTT. It encodes CASSQMRGKHYSGNTIYF.

The chain couples TRBV7-3 to TRBJ2-1; D might be TRBD2 (5 bases). Germline-derived CDR1 and CDR2 are SGHTA and FQGTGA. V was pared by 5 bases and J by 1 base, with 12 bases between. The CDR3 consists of 15 residues. The CDR3 loop is CASSPDLTSYNEQFF. CDR3 sequence (DNA): TGTGCCAGCAGCCCGGACTTAACTTCCTACAATGAGCAGTTCTTC.

The chain is built from TRBV11-2 and TRBJ2-3; no reliable D call. Trimming removed 1 base at V and 4 bases at J, with 3 bases between. The CDR3 runs to 12 residues. Germline V gives CDR1 SGHAT, CDR2 FQNNGV. CDR3 nucleotide sequence: TGTGCCAGCAGCTTAGCGCCAGATACGCAGTATTTT. Encoded protein: CASSLAPDTQYF.

The V call is TRBV10-3, the J call TRBJ1-3, with 9 bases that match TRBD1. Trimming took 7 bases from V and 7 from J; bases not matched to a gene: 8. CDR1 is ENHRY, CDR2 SYGVKD, per germline. This CDR3 region has 14 residues. The DNA for the CDR3 is TGTGCCATCATGGGGGGACAGGGAATCAACACCATATATTTT. Translation: CAIMGGQGINTIYF.